The 19 T cell receptor beta chains in this list originate from one sample, sequenced in a study of blood T cell repertoires in COVID-19. Only in-frame clones appear in the TCRdb table, and some are missing; sequencing was by immunoSEQ multiplex PCR. The sample has a few hundred thousand clones; about 91% are singletons. Sequencing was carried out using PBMCs or T cells enriched from blood (not recorded which). Receptors were obtained from a human donor in a cohort exposed to, infected with or recovered from COVID-19 (not recorded which). The donor label of this sample is uncertain.

The V gene is TRBV20-1, the J gene TRBJ1-1; a weak D match, TRBD1 (5 bases). Germline CDR1 reads DFQATT; CDR2 reads SNEGSKA (reference sequence). Deletions cut 3 bases from V and 0 bases from J, with 8 bases between. The CDR3 runs to 13 residues. In nucleotides, the CDR3 is TGCAGTGCTAGTCGGGGGATGAACACTGAAGCTTTCTTT. Its translation is CSASRGMNTEAFF.

This clone was picked up one time. V and J are TRBV10-1 and TRBJ1-2, with TRBD1 as a possible D gene (6 bases). CDR1 WNHNN and CDR2 SYGVQD come from the germline V gene (reference sequence). The CDR3 totals 13 residues. V lost 6 bases and J 4 bases, leaving 12 bases between the germline ends. CDR3 sequence: CASSAGQTYGYTF. CDR3 coding DNA: TGCGCCAGCAGCGCTGGACAGACCTATGGCTACACCTTC.

V usage is TRBV4-1 and J usage is TRBJ2-3; TRBD2 agrees at 11 bases. V was clipped by 4 bases and J by 0 bases; unmatched bases: 6. Per the germline V gene, CDR1 is MGHRA and CDR2 is YSYEKL. This CDR3 region has 17 residues. CDR3 in amino acids: CASSRGTSGFSTDTQYF. The CDR3 DNA reads as TGCGCCAGCAGCCGTGGGACTAGCGGATTTAGCACAGATACGCAGTATTTT.

The rearrangement links TRBV5-1 to TRBJ1-1; D is unclear. CDR3 size: 13 residues. V was cut by 7 bases and J by 0 bases, with 10 bases left in between. Germline V gene data show CDR1 as SGHRS and CDR2 as YFSETQ. CDR3 residues: CASFSEVNTEAFF. The DNA for the CDR3 is TGCGCCAGCTTTTCCGAGGTGAACACTGAAGCTTTCTTT.

The chain employs TRBV19 and TRBJ2-7; 7 positions match TRBD1. The CDR3 is 16 amino acids. Looked up from germline, CDR1 is LNHDA and CDR2 is SQIVND (reference sequence). V dropped 3 bases and J dropped 0; count of bases not matched to a gene: 8. The CDR3 DNA sequence: TGTGCCAGTAGTATCGCAGGGGGTTTTGGCTCCTACGAGCAGTACTTC. Protein product: CASSIAGGFGSYEQYF.

The chain links TRBV5-1 to TRBJ2-7; TRBD1 matches 7 bases. Trimming cost V 0 bases and J 2 bases; bases outside gene matches: 5. The germline gives CDR1 SGHRS, CDR2 YFSETQ. The CDR3 is made up of 15 amino acids. The CDR3 region has the DNA TGCGCCAGCAGCTTGGCCCGGGGACAGACCTACGAGCAGTACTTC. Its translation is CASSLARGQTYEQYF.

The rearrangement links TRBV6-4 to TRBJ2-3; 8 positions agree with TRBD2. V trimming: 4 bases; J trimming: 2 bases; junction bases outside the gene matches: 2. The germline V gene encodes CDR1 MRHNA and CDR2 SNTAGT. There are 14 residues in the CDR3. The CDR3 sequence is CASSAGLATDTQYF. CDR3 in DNA: TGTGCCAGCAGTGCCGGACTAGCCACAGATACGCAGTATTTT.

The chain carries TRBV4-3 and TRBJ1-6; tentatively, D is TRBD1 (5 bases). Trimming pared 4 bases from V and 3 bases from J, leaving 10 bases between. Germline V gene data show CDR1 as LGHNA and CDR2 as YSLEER. The CDR3 contains 15 residues. DNA for the CDR3: TGCGCCAGCAGCCTCAGGGTACTCTATAATTCACCCCTCCACTTT. It is translated as CASSLRVLYNSPLHF.

The V gene is TRBV6-5, the J gene TRBJ2-1; D remains ambiguous. The germline V and J ends were trimmed by 5 bases and 11 bases, with 19 bases remaining between them. Per the germline V gene, CDR1 is MNHEY and CDR2 is SVGAGI. The CDR3 consists of 14 residues. CDR3 DNA: TGTGCCAGCAGTCTACCGGGTCCAATAGCCCAGCAGTTCTTC. Translation: CASSLPGPIAQQFF.

The chain uses TRBV9 and TRBJ1-1, with 8 nucleotides matching TRBD1. CDR1 and CDR2 from the germline V gene are SGDLS and YYNGEE. The J segment lost 4 bases and the V segment lost 3 bases, leaving 8 bases of the junction unmatched. CDR3 length: 15 amino acids. The CDR3 DNA follows: TGTGCCAGCAGCGGGACAGGGAAACGGGGCACTGAAGCTTTCTTT. This codes for CASSGTGKRGTEAFF.

As concerns this clone: This CDR3 is also generated by other DNA sequences in the sample. J is TRBJ1-5 and V is TRBV5-1, with a weak D call TRBD1 (5 bases). CDR1 and CDR2 from the germline V gene are SGHRS and YFSETQ. V shed 4 bases and J shed 4 bases, with 12 bases lying between them. This CDR3 is 14 amino acids long. Here the CDR3 reads CASSLAGGNQPQHF. Here the CDR3 DNA reads TGCGCCAGCAGCCTGGCGGGGGGGAATCAGCCCCAGCATTTT.

This chain links TRBV5-8 with TRBJ2-7, with 7 bases that match TRBD1. CDR3 length: 14 amino acids. The V gene end was trimmed by 4 bases and the J gene end by 3 bases; junction bases not matched to a gene: 7. Germline loops: CDR1 SGHTS, CDR2 YDEGEE. The DNA for the CDR3 is TGTGCCAGCAGCCCGGACTGGGACAGCTACGAGCAGTACTTC. Its protein is CASSPDWDSYEQYF.

This clone was observed a few times. J is TRBJ2-7 and V is TRBV5-1; 9 nucleotides align to TRBD1. J lost 5 bases, V lost 3 bases, and 12 bases had no gene match. The germline CDR1 and CDR2 sequences are SGHRS and YFSETQ. The CDR3 has 16 residues. CDR3 loop: CASSYLAGQGNHEQYF. CDR3 nucleotide sequence: TGCGCCAGCAGCTATCTCGCGGGACAGGGAAACCACGAGCAGTACTTC.

In DNA, the CDR3 is TGTGCCAGCTCAACGGGACGACAGGGATTGTCTGGAAACACCATATATTTT. Amino acid sequence: CASSTGRQGLSGNTIYF. The rearrangement links TRBV18 to TRBJ1-3; 7 nucleotides match TRBD1. Germline V gene data show CDR1 as KGHSH and CDR2 as LQKENI. J lost 1 base, V lost 5 bases, and 11 bases had no gene match. This CDR3 spans 17 amino acids.

In regard to this clone: The same CDR3 arises from other DNA sequences in this sample as well. This chain links TRBV7-8 with TRBJ1-1, with 8 bases lining up with TRBD1. Germline-derived CDR1 and CDR2 are SGHVS and FQNEAQ. V lost 5 bases and J lost 3; bases outside the gene matches: 11. This CDR3 is 16 amino acids long. CDR3 nucleotide sequence: TGTGCCAGCAGCCCGGACAGGGTAGGGGGGGACACTGAAGCTTTCTTT. This encodes CASSPDRVGGDTEAFF. The full variable domain, completed using reference TRBV7-8 and TRBJ1-1, is GAGVSQSPRYKVAKRGQDVALRCDPISGHVSLFWYQQALGQGPEFLTYFQNEAQLDKSGLPSDRFFAERPEGSVSTLKIQRTQQEDSAVYLCASSPDRVGGDTEAFFGQGTRLTVV.

This chain joins TRBV27 and TRBJ1-3; 12 nucleotides agree with TRBD1. The V segment lost 3 bases and the J segment 4 bases; nucleotides outside the gene matches: 4. CDR3 size: 16 residues. Looked up from germline, CDR1 is MNHEY and CDR2 is SMNVEV (reference sequence). The CDR3 loop is CASSFRDRGQGNTIYF. The CDR3 DNA reads TGTGCCAGCAGTTTTCGGGACAGGGGGCAAGGAAACACCATATATTTT.

Only a few counts were recorded for this clone. The rearrangement joins TRBV18 to TRBJ2-1; D is uncertain. Germline V gives CDR1 KGHSH, CDR2 LQKENI. The CDR3 is 15 amino acids. V gave up 3 bases and J gave up 6 bases, with 15 bases separating them. The CDR3 nucleotides are TGTGCCAGCTCACCGAATCCAATTCGGGTCAATGAGCAGTTCTTC. Its translation is CASSPNPIRVNEQFF.

The V gene is TRBV3-1 (or the pseudogene TRBV3-2), the J gene TRBJ1-5, with D maybe TRBD1 (6 bases). V lost 1 base and J lost 2, with 15 bases in between. The CDR3 length is 17 residues. Germline-derived CDR1 and CDR2 are LGHDT and YNNKEL (reference sequence). The CDR3 region has the DNA TGTGCCAGCAGCCAAGGTGGGGGGGGGCGAGGCAATCAGCCCCAGCATTTT. Residues: CASSQGGGGRGNQPQHF.

This clone was seen more than once but under ten times. This chain links TRBV5-1 with TRBJ2-3; D is perhaps TRBD1 (5 bases). Trimming removed 2 bases at V and 1 base at J, with 5 bases between. Looked up from germline, CDR1 is SGHRS and CDR2 is YFSETQ. This CDR3 has 13 amino acids. The CDR3 is CASSLQGTDTQYF. The CDR3 nucleotides read TGCGCCAGCAGCTTACAGGGCACAGATACGCAGTATTTT. Full variable domain (missing parts from reference TRBV5-1 and TRBJ2-3): KAGVTQTPRYLIKTRGQQVTLSCSPISGHRSVSWYQQTPGQGLQFLFEYFSETQRNKGNFPGRFSGRQFSNSRSEMNVSTLELGDSALYLCASSLQGTDTQYFGPGTRLTVL.